This is a list of T cell receptor beta chains from one sample in a study of identifying expanded T cells in peripheral blood. The method was immunoSEQ multiplex PCR; TCRdb's version includes in-frame clones alone and lacks a portion of them. Of about 100,000 clones detected, 87% appear once; the ten largest clones hold 17%. Source material: blood. The receptors come from a person between 18 and 75 years old in good health. Each CDR3 is given with its conserved first and last residue. A D gene is named only where the DNA matches it firmly. The size of a clone is reported for some rows only, either as once, few or many, or as a class for expanded clones.

>TRBV7-9|TRBJ1-1|NA|NA
TGTGCCAGCAGCTTTGACTTGGTGACTGAAGCTTTCTTT
CASSFDLVTEAFF
>TRBV7-2|TRBJ2-7|NA|NA
TGTGCCAGCACGTTATGGGGGGCAGGGGGCGAGCAGTACTTC
CASTLWGAGGEQYF
>TRBV29-1|TRBJ2-3|TRBD1|few
TGCAGCGCCGGAAGGGACAGGGCGAAAACCCTCACAGATACGCAGTATTTT
CSAGRDRAKTLTDTQYF
>TRBV5-4|TRBJ2-2|NA|NA
TGTGCCAGCAGTGAACAGGACGGTTCGAACACCGGGGAGCTGTTTTTT
CASSEQDGSNTGELFF
>TRBV4-1|TRBJ1-5|NA|NA
TGCGCCAGCAGCCAAGATGGGGGGATCAATCAGCCCCAGCATTTT
CASSQDGGINQPQHF
>TRBV7-9|TRBJ1-5|NA|NA
TGTGCCAGCAGCTTATTAGGGGAGCCCCAGCATTTT
CASSLLGEPQHF
>TRBV11-1|TRBJ1-4|TRBD1|NA
TGTGCCAGCAGTGGACAGGGGCATGAAAAACTGTTTTTT
CASSGQGHEKLFF
>TRBV5-1|TRBJ2-5|NA|NA
TGCGCCAGCAGCTTACGGGAGACCCAGTACTTC
CASSLRETQYF
>TRBV7-9|TRBJ2-5|TRBD1|NA
TGTGCCAGCAGCAATGGACAGGGGAACCAGTACTTC
CASSNGQGNQYF
>TRBV2|TRBJ1-6|NA|NA
TGTGCCAGCTGGGACTTCAGCTCCTATAATTCACCCCTCCACTTT
CASWDFSSYNSPLHF
>TRBV7-2|TRBJ2-3|TRBD2|NA
TGTGCCAGCAGCCAACTAGCGGGGATCGGAGATACGCAGTATTTT
CASSQLAGIGDTQYF
>TRBV5-1|TRBJ1-2|TRBD1|NA
TGCGCCAGCAGCTTGGGACAGGGGTTCTATGGCTACACCTTC
CASSLGQGFYGYTF
>TRBV5-6|TRBJ1-1|TRBD1|NA
TGTGCCAGCAGCCCTCGACTTTCGGACAGGGAAGCTTTCTTT
CASSPRLSDREAFF
>TRBV6-5|TRBJ2-7|NA|NA
TGTGCCAGCTCCAGAAACGGGCCCTACGAGCAGTACTTC
CASSRNGPYEQYF
>TRBV13|TRBJ1-4|NA|NA
TGTGCCAGCAGCCTCGGCGTTGAGGCCGGCGAAAAACTGTTTTTT
CASSLGVEAGEKLFF
>TRBV18|TRBJ2-3|NA|NA
TGTGCCAGCTCACCAGGTACAGATACGCAGTATTTT
CASSPGTDTQYF
>TRBV9|TRBJ2-1|NA|once
TGTGCCAGCAGCGTTGAGGTCAATGAGCAGTTCTTC
CASSVEVNEQFF
>TRBV4-3|TRBJ1-5|NA|NA
TGCGCCAGCAGCCAAGATTGGGCTAGCAATCAGCCCCAGCATTTT
CASSQDWASNQPQHF
>TRBV6-1|TRBJ2-7|TRBD1|NA
TGTGCCAGCAGTGTAAGACAGGGGGCGCTGGAGCAGTACTTC
CASSVRQGALEQYF
>TRBV28|TRBJ2-1|TRBD1|NA
TGTGCCAGCAGACTGGACAGGCTTTCCTACAATGAGCAGTTCTTC
CASRLDRLSYNEQFF
>TRBV29-1|TRBJ1-1|NA|NA
TGCAGCGCCAAAGAGGAACAGGGTGGACCCACTGAAGCTTTCTTT
CSAKEEQGGPTEAFF
>TRBV7-9|TRBJ2-2|NA|NA
TGTGCCAGCAGCTTCGCCGGGGGGAACACCGGGGAGCTGTTTTTT
CASSFAGGNTGELFF
>TRBV10-3|TRBJ1-2|NA|few
TGTGCCATCAGTGTCGAAGAAAAGGGTGGCTACACCTTC
CAISVEEKGGYTF
>TRBV7-9|TRBJ2-1|NA|NA
TGTGCCAGCAGCTTCTCTCCCAGGGGCCGAAGCTCCTACAATGAGCAGTTCTTC
CASSFSPRGRSSYNEQFF
>TRBV5-4|TRBJ2-3|TRBD2|NA
TGTGCCAGCAGCGCCGGGACTAGTCGCACAGATACGCAGTATTTT
CASSAGTSRTDTQYF
>TRBV2|TRBJ1-4|NA|NA
TGTGCCAGCAGTGATCCTTCAGGGTCAACTAATGAAAAACTGTTTTTT
CASSDPSGSTNEKLFF
>TRBV27|TRBJ2-7|TRBD2|NA
TGTGCCAGCAGTTCGACTAGCGGGGGGTTACTTTATTCCTACGAGCAGTACTTC
CASSSTSGGLLYSYEQYF
>TRBV28|TRBJ2-3|NA|NA
TGTGCCAGCAGTTTAAACCCGGGGACAGATACGCAGTATTTT
CASSLNPGTDTQYF
>TRBV7-9|TRBJ1-2|NA|few
TGTGCCAGCAGCTTAGGGGGGAGCTATGGCTACACCTTC
CASSLGGSYGYTF
>TRBV9|TRBJ2-2|NA|once
TGTGCCAGCAGCACGTACCTGGCGGGCGGGGAGCTGTTTTTT
CASSTYLAGGELFF
>TRBV18|TRBJ1-3|TRBD1|NA
TGTGCCAGCTCACCTGTCCCGGGACAGGGGGCGATAACTGGAAACACCATATATTTT
CASSPVPGQGAITGNTIYF
>TRBV23-1|TRBJ1-6|NA|NA
TGCGCCAGCAGTCAATCGCGGGGATTCAGGGATTCATGTTCACCCCTCCACTTT
CASSQSRGFRDSCSPLHF
>TRBV5-6|TRBJ2-7|NA|NA
TGTGCCAGCAGCTTGGATAGGAGGGCGTCCTACGAGCAGTACTTC
CASSLDRRASYEQYF
>TRBV29-1|TRBJ1-5|NA|NA
TGCAGCGTGGGGTTTTATAGCAATCAGCCCCAGCATTTT
CSVGFYSNQPQHF
>TRBV4-3|TRBJ1-1|NA|NA
TGCGCCAGCAGCCAAGGGGGGTCGATGAACACTGAAGCTTTCTTT
CASSQGGSMNTEAFF
>TRBV4-1|TRBJ2-4|TRBD1|NA
TGCGCCAGCCAGGGGGTAGCCAAAAACATTCAGTACTTC
CASQGVAKNIQYF
>TRBV9|TRBJ2-3|NA|few
TGTGCCAGCAGCGTAAGGGGGGGTGGCACAGATACGCAGTATTTT
CASSVRGGGTDTQYF
>TRBV5-6|TRBJ2-3|NA|NA
TGTGCCAGCAGCTTCGCAGCCAGCACAGATACGCAGTATTTT
CASSFAASTDTQYF
>TRBV11-2|TRBJ2-4|TRBD1|NA
TGTGCCAGCAGCTTATGGGACAGGGCTTACTTC
CASSLWDRAYF
>TRBV7-2|TRBJ1-1|NA|NA
TGTGCCAGCAGCTCATGGTCCAGGGTCGAAGCTTTCTTT
CASSSWSRVEAFF
>TRBV4-1|TRBJ1-5|NA|once
TGCGCCAGCAGCCAAGAGGGGGGACGGAATAGCAATCAGCCCCAGCATTTT
CASSQEGGRNSNQPQHF
>TRBV28|TRBJ1-6|TRBD1|NA
TGTGCCAGCAGTTTGCTGATCCAGGGGGGGAGCTCACCCCTCCACTTT
CASSLLIQGGSSPLHF
>TRBV27|TRBJ1-2|NA|NA
TGTGCCAGCAGTTCCCACCCCTCGACAGCCTATGGCTACACCTTC
CASSSHPSTAYGYTF
>TRBV7-9|TRBJ2-5|NA|NA
TGTGCCAGCAGCTTACACGGTATAAAAGAGACCCAGTACTTC
CASSLHGIKETQYF
>TRBV13|TRBJ1-6|NA|NA
TGTGCCAGCAGCTTAGGTAATTCACCCCTCCACTTT
CASSLGNSPLHF
>TRBV5-1|TRBJ1-3|TRBD1|once
TGCGCCAGCAGTTCTACTACAGGGGCCTCTGGAAACACCATATATTTT
CASSSTTGASGNTIYF
>TRBV7-9|TRBJ2-2|NA|NA
TGTGCCAGCAGCTTCTCAGCCGGGGAGCTGTTTTTT
CASSFSAGELFF
>TRBV18|TRBJ1-6|NA|NA
TGTGCCAGCTCACCCTCGCAGGGTTCCTATAATTCACCCCTCCACTTT
CASSPSQGSYNSPLHF
>TRBV19|TRBJ1-2|NA|NA
TGTGCCAGTAGTACGCAGGGGTCCTCCGGCTATGGCTACACCTTC
CASSTQGSSGYGYTF
>TRBV2|TRBJ1-4|TRBD1|many
TGTGCCAGTCAGGGGGCCGGTGAAAAACTGTTTTTT
CASQGAGEKLFF
>TRBV5-1|TRBJ2-5|TRBD2|NA
TGCGCCAGCAGCTCGGGACTAGCGGGGGGGCCGGGAGAGACCCAGTACTTC
CASSSGLAGGPGETQYF
>TRBV2|TRBJ2-3|NA|once
TGTGCCAGCAGTGAAGCGCTTGAGGGGCGGGCCTCAATTACGCAGTATTTT
CASSEALEGRASITQYF
>TRBV7-2|TRBJ1-3|TRBD1|once
TGTGCCAGCAGCTTGACAGGGGCAGCGGCCGGAAACACCATATATTTT
CASSLTGAAAGNTIYF